These T cell receptor beta chains were read from a single sample in a study of identical twins. TCRdb used MiXCR to reprocess the 5' RACE reads, holding one entry per CDR3 protein. The sample lists approximately 220,000 distinct CDR3 sequences, less than 9.5% occurring once. The source material was memory (CD45RO+) T cells sorted from blood. The source of these receptors is a woman between 18 and 30 years old in good health. The CDR3 runs from the conserved cysteine through the conserved F or W. Fields, in order: V gene, CDR3 length, clone size, D gene, J gene, CDR3 protein, CDR3 DNA. A D gene is named only where the DNA matches it firmly. Clone size is not always given. Where it is, it says once, few, many or a class for expanded clones.

>TRBV18|16|NA|NA|TRBJ1-1
CASSPIPRRMNTEAFF
TGTGCCAGCTCACCAATCCCGAGGAGGATGAACACTGAAGCTTTCTTT
>TRBV20-1|16|NA|NA|TRBJ2-1
CSARELGRDLYNEQFF
TGCAGTGCTAGAGAATTGGGGCGGGATCTCTACAATGAGCAGTTCTTC
>TRBV7-8|14|NA|NA|TRBJ2-7
CASSLLGTTYEQYF
TGTGCCAGCAGCTTATTGGGGACAACCTACGAGCAGTACTTC
>TRBV12-3/TRBV12-4|15|NA|NA|TRBJ2-1
CASSLQAPSYNEQFF
TGTGCCAGCAGTTTACAGGCTCCCTCCTACAATGAGCAGTTCTTC
>TRBV5-6|11|NA|NA|TRBJ2-7
CASSSWREQYF
TGTGCCAGCAGCTCTTGGCGTGAGCAGTACTTC
>TRBV20-1|12|few|NA|TRBJ1-1
CSASGRDTEAFF
TGCAGTGCTAGTGGCAGGGACACTGAAGCTTTCTTT
>TRBV6-1|14|few|TRBD2|TRBJ2-7
CASTTAGSEFEQYF
TGTGCCAGCACCACAGCGGGGAGTGAGTTCGAGCAGTACTTC
>TRBV20-1|10|few|NA|TRBJ2-5
CSASSQTQYF
TGCAGTGCTAGTTCGCAGACCCAGTACTTC
>TRBV27|14|NA|NA|TRBJ1-4
CASSLSFSNEKLFF
TGTGCCAGCAGTTTATCGTTTAGTAATGAAAAACTGTTTTTT
>TRBV6-1|14|NA|NA|TRBJ2-3
CASSLRRAPDTQYF
TGTGCCAGCAGTCTGCGCCGAGCCCCCGATACGCAGTATTTT
>TRBV4-3|15|NA|TRBD2|TRBJ2-1
CASSQRLAGYSEQFF
TGCGCCAGCAGCCAGAGACTAGCAGGATATAGTGAGCAGTTCTTC
>TRBV19|19|once|TRBD2|TRBJ2-6
CASRRVGYLKAGGANVLTF
TGTGCCAGTAGGCGGGTTGGATATCTTAAAGCGGGAGGGGCCAACGTCCTGACTTTC
>TRBV4-2|15|many|TRBD2|TRBJ2-3
CASSFGSGSADTQYF
TGTGCCAGCAGCTTTGGAAGCGGGAGCGCAGATACGCAGTATTTT
>TRBV29-1|13|NA|TRBD1|TRBJ1-3
CSGQGPSGNTIYF
TGCAGCGGACAGGGTCCCTCTGGAAACACCATATATTTT
>TRBV7-9|14|NA|NA|TRBJ2-2
CASSLALSTGELFF
TGTGCCAGCAGCTTAGCGTTGTCTACCGGGGAGCTGTTTTTT
>TRBV12-3/TRBV12-4|15|NA|NA|TRBJ1-2
CASSLGHHSPYGYTF
TGTGCCAGCAGTTTGGGACACCACAGCCCCTATGGCTACACCTTC
>TRBV6-5|17|many|TRBD1|TRBJ1-2
CASSYWPLDRGDYGYTF
TGTGCCAGCAGTTACTGGCCGCTTGACAGGGGGGACTATGGCTACACCTTC
>TRBV10-1|14|NA|NA|TRBJ1-1
CASSDLDLNTEAFF
TGCGCCAGCAGTGACCTGGACCTGAACACTGAAGCTTTCTTT
>TRBV5-6|15|many|TRBD1|TRBJ1-5
CASSWGTGNNQPQHF
TGTGCCAGCAGCTGGGGGACAGGGAACAATCAGCCCCAGCATTTT
>TRBV20-1|12|NA|NA|TRBJ2-5
CSVLRGLETQYF
TGCAGCGTTCTAAGGGGGTTAGAGACCCAGTACTTC
>TRBV10-3|14|NA|TRBD2|TRBJ2-3
CATGTSGRTDTQYF
TGTGCCACCGGGACTAGCGGGCGCACAGATACGCAGTATTTT
>TRBV7-9|12|few|NA|TRBJ1-1
CASSFQGSGAFF
TGTGCCAGCAGCTTTCAGGGTAGTGGAGCTTTCTTT
>TRBV5-6|14|many|NA|TRBJ1-5
CASSSRRNNQPQHF
TGTGCCAGCAGCTCACGACGGAACAATCAGCCCCAGCATTTT
>TRBV7-2|15|NA|TRBD1|TRBJ1-1
CASSVPTGGYREAFF
TGTGCCAGCAGCGTACCTACAGGGGGTTATAGGGAAGCTTTCTTT
>TRBV18|20|NA|TRBD1|TRBJ2-6
CASSPLPGQGEKSGANVLTF
TGTGCCAGCTCACCTCTTCCGGGACAGGGGGAAAAATCTGGGGCCAACGTCCTGACTTTC
>TRBV7-2|14|NA|NA|TRBJ1-1
CASSFRVGDTEAFF
TGTGCCAGCAGCTTCAGGGTTGGGGACACTGAAGCTTTCTTT
>TRBV5-1|15|many|NA|TRBJ2-5
CASSLGGSNQETQYF
TGCGCCAGCAGCTTGGGGGGATCCAACCAAGAGACCCAGTACTTC
>TRBV5-1|19|few|TRBD2|TRBJ2-7
CASSLEGTSGRARTYEQYF
TGCGCCAGCAGCTTGGAGGGGACTAGCGGGAGGGCTAGGACGTACGAGCAGTACTTC
>TRBV27|13|few|TRBD1|TRBJ2-1
CASRSTGGWEQFF
TGTGCCAGCAGGAGTACAGGGGGCTGGGAGCAGTTCTTC
>TRBV11-2|17|NA|NA|TRBJ2-1
CASSLVRQGGWANEQFF
TGTGCCAGCAGCTTAGTCCGGCAGGGGGGGTGGGCCAATGAGCAGTTCTTC
>TRBV27|16|few|NA|TRBJ1-5
CASSLGGDHRGQPQHF
TGTGCCAGCAGTTTAGGCGGGGACCATCGAGGACAGCCCCAGCATTTT
>TRBV13|14|NA|NA|TRBJ2-7
CASSLGSSSYEQYF
TGTGCCAGCAGCTTAGGGAGTTCTTCCTACGAGCAGTACTTC
>TRBV6-1|13|NA|TRBD1|TRBJ2-3
CASRTGGVDTQYF
TGTGCCAGCCGTACAGGGGGCGTCGATACGCAGTATTTT
>TRBV7-9|12|few|NA|TRBJ2-7
CASSPSRPEQYF
TGTGCCAGCAGTCCCTCCCGTCCCGAGCAGTACTTC
>TRBV10-3|13|few|TRBD2|TRBJ2-7
CATGLAGGYEQYF
TGTGCCACGGGACTAGCGGGGGGGTACGAGCAGTACTTC
>TRBV15|14|few|TRBD1|TRBJ2-7
CATSSDRVSYEQYF
TGTGCCACCAGCAGCGACAGGGTCTCCTACGAGCAGTACTTC
>TRBV2|12|NA|NA|TRBJ2-5
CASRTEQETQYF
TGTGCCAGCAGGACGGAACAAGAGACCCAGTACTTC